A selection of T cell receptor beta chains follows, all from one sample in a study of blood T cells in healthy people across ages. TCRdb independently ran MiXCR on the 5' RACE reads; one entry per CDR3 protein. The sample has 700,000 or so distinct CDR3 sequences; approximately 22% are singletons. Sample: blood. The receptor set was obtained from a man aged 70 or older in good health. Each CDR3 is given with its conserved first and last residue. Fields, in order: D gene, J gene, V gene, clone size, CDR3 DNA, CDR3 protein. D genes are given only for firm matches. Rows give clone size only sometimes, using once, few, many, or a class for an expanded clone.

d_gene: TRBD2
j_gene: TRBJ2-1
v_gene: TRBV5-1
abundance: few
CDR3nt: TGCGCCAGCAGCTTGCTCCCCCCAGCGGGGGTCTCCTACAATGAGCAGTTCTTC
CDR3aa: CASSLLPPAGVSYNEQFF

d_gene: TRBD1
j_gene: TRBJ2-1
v_gene: TRBV12-3/TRBV12-4
abundance: few
CDR3nt: TGTGCCAGCAGTCGAGGACAGGGAAGATCCTCCTACAATGAGCAGTTCTTC
CDR3aa: CASSRGQGRSSYNEQFF

d_gene: TRBD2
j_gene: TRBJ2-1
v_gene: TRBV29-1
abundance: many
CDR3nt: TGCAGCGTTGGACTAGCGGGAGACGGTGAGCAGTTCTTC
CDR3aa: CSVGLAGDGEQFF

d_gene: TRBD2
j_gene: TRBJ2-3
v_gene: TRBV7-3
abundance: many
CDR3nt: TGTGCCAGCAGCTCTCTAGCGGGAGTGGATACGCAGTATTTT
CDR3aa: CASSSLAGVDTQYF

d_gene: .
j_gene: TRBJ2-2
v_gene: TRBV6-5
abundance: .
CDR3nt: TGTGCCAGCATTCCACAGGGTTCCGGGGAGCTGTTTTTT
CDR3aa: CASIPQGSGELFF

d_gene: .
j_gene: TRBJ2-5
v_gene: TRBV30
abundance: .
CDR3nt: TGTGCCTGGAGTGTTTCTCCGGAGACCCAGTACTTC
CDR3aa: CAWSVSPETQYF

d_gene: .
j_gene: TRBJ2-5
v_gene: TRBV24-1
abundance: few
CDR3nt: TGTGCCACCAGTGATCATCAGGGTCGGGAGACCCAGTACTTC
CDR3aa: CATSDHQGRETQYF

d_gene: TRBD1
j_gene: TRBJ1-4
v_gene: TRBV19
abundance: .
CDR3nt: TGTGCCAGTAGGACCCGGGACAGGCTTAATGAAAAACTGTTTTTT
CDR3aa: CASRTRDRLNEKLFF

d_gene: .
j_gene: TRBJ1-4
v_gene: TRBV2
abundance: few
CDR3nt: TGTGCCAGCAGTGAGGGGAGGGCTAATGAAAAACTGTTTTTT
CDR3aa: CASSEGRANEKLFF

d_gene: .
j_gene: TRBJ2-5
v_gene: TRBV20-1
abundance: .
CDR3nt: TGCAGTGCTAGCGGCCAGTTCCAAGAGACCCAGTACTTC
CDR3aa: CSASGQFQETQYF

d_gene: TRBD2
j_gene: TRBJ2-1
v_gene: TRBV20-1
abundance: few
CDR3nt: TGCAGTGCTCCCGGACTAGCGGGGGGTAATGAGCAGTTCTTC
CDR3aa: CSAPGLAGGNEQFF

d_gene: TRBD1
j_gene: TRBJ1-2
v_gene: TRBV5-1
abundance: few
CDR3nt: TGCGCCAGCAGCTGGGAAGCCAGGGGGAACTATGGCTACACCTTC
CDR3aa: CASSWEARGNYGYTF

d_gene: TRBD1
j_gene: TRBJ1-5
v_gene: TRBV7-2
abundance: .
CDR3nt: TGTGCCAGCAGCTTGGACAGGGGGCTTAACAATCAGCCCCAGCATTTT
CDR3aa: CASSLDRGLNNQPQHF

d_gene: TRBD2
j_gene: TRBJ2-1
v_gene: TRBV2
abundance: .
CDR3nt: TGTGCCAGCGGGGGGAGGACTAGCCTCTACAATGAGCAGTTCTTC
CDR3aa: CASGGRTSLYNEQFF

d_gene: .
j_gene: TRBJ1-2
v_gene: TRBV20-1
abundance: few
CDR3nt: TGCAGTGGTAGAGGGAACTATGGCTACACCTTC
CDR3aa: CSGRGNYGYTF

d_gene: .
j_gene: TRBJ2-3
v_gene: TRBV14
abundance: .
CDR3nt: TGTGCCAGCAGCCAAAGGTATACGCAGTATTTT
CDR3aa: CASSQRYTQYF

d_gene: TRBD1
j_gene: TRBJ2-3
v_gene: TRBV12-3/TRBV12-4
abundance: .
CDR3nt: TGTGCCAGCAGTGGGACAGGGGTTGGAGATGCGCAGTATTTT
CDR3aa: CASSGTGVGDAQYF